The 23 T cell receptor beta chains below come from one sample, sequenced in a study of cytomegalovirus exposure and HLA in healthy donors. PCR primers comprised 60 Vbeta and 13 Jbeta primers. Produced via immunoSEQ multiplex PCR; TCRdb's table is partial and in-frame only. The data show about 120,000 clones, with 65% to 90% seen just once and approximately 2.2% held by the top ten. The sequenced material came from PBMCs. All receptors come from a woman aged 35 to 49 in good health and CMV-seronegative.

The chain links TRBV9 to TRBJ2-7; 9 bases map to TRBD1. Trimming removed 3 bases from V and 5 bases from J; junction bases left unmatched: 6. The CDR3 has 14 residues. Germline lookup yields CDR1 SGDLS and CDR2 YYNGEE. CDR3 loop: CASSAGTGINEQYF. CDR3 in DNA: TGTGCCAGCAGCGCAGGGACAGGGATCAACGAGCAGTACTTC.

The V and J genes are TRBV7-2 and TRBJ2-7; D call uncertain. CDR3 length: 11 amino acids. V was pared by 2 bases and J by 6 bases, with 5 bases between. The germline V gene encodes CDR1 SGHTA and CDR2 FQGNSA. For the CDR3, the DNA is TGTGCCAGCAGCTTATATCGCGAGCAGTACTTC. Residues: CASSLYREQYF.

The table lists this clone with a few counts. This chain uses TRBV5-1 with TRBJ2-7, with D maybe TRBD1 (5 bases). V lost 1 base, J lost 2 bases, and 7 bases lay in between. The CDR3 has 13 amino acids. Germline values: CDR1 SGHRS, CDR2 YFSETQ. CDR3 sequence reads: CASSLTGTYEQYF. Written as DNA, the CDR3 is TGCGCCAGCAGCTTGACAGGCACCTACGAGCAGTACTTC.

The V gene is TRBV6-1, the J gene TRBJ2-5; TRBD2 agrees at 14 bases. Trimming at V came to 7 bases and at J to 5 bases, leaving 6 bases not matched to a gene. The CDR3 loop spans 15 amino acids. From germline, CDR1 is MNHNS and CDR2 SASEGT. The CDR3 DNA follows: TGTGCCAGCACCACCGGGACTAGCGGGAGCGAGACCCAGTACTTC. It codes for CASTTGTSGSETQYF.

The gene calls are TRBV27 and TRBJ1-1; D uncertain. CDR1 MNHEY and CDR2 SMNVEV come from the germline V gene (reference sequence). This CDR3 has 13 amino acids. V was clipped by 2 bases and J by 5 bases, with 9 bases between them. CDR3 sequence: CASSLGSRTEAFF. As DNA, the CDR3 is TGTGCCAGCAGTTTAGGGTCGCGGACTGAAGCTTTCTTT.

The chain is built from TRBV7-8 and TRBJ1-2; TRBD1 aligns across 9 bases. The V gene end was trimmed by 5 bases and the J gene end by 4 bases; junction bases not matched to a gene: 5. This CDR3 region has 14 residues. CDR1 is SGHVS, CDR2 FQNEAQ, per germline. CDR3 protein: CASSRTGVGYGYTF. CDR3 bases: TGTGCCAGCAGCCGGACAGGGGTTGGCTATGGCTACACCTTC. Full variable domain (remainder filled in from reference TRBV7-8 and TRBJ1-2): GAGVSQSPRYKVAKRGQDVALRCDPISGHVSLFWYQQALGQGPEFLTYFQNEAQLDKSGLPSDRFFAERPEGSVSTLKIQRTQQEDSAVYLCASSRTGVGYGYTFGSGTRLTVV.

The gene calls are TRBV5-1 and TRBJ2-4; D perhaps matches TRBD2 (5 bases). The V end was cut by 4 bases, the J end by 9 bases, with 8 bases between. Germline lookup yields CDR1 SGHRS and CDR2 YFSETQ. The CDR3 has 11 amino acids. The CDR3 sequence: CASSEGPIQYF. The CDR3 DNA follows: TGCGCCAGCAGCGAGGGTCCCATTCAGTACTTC.

V is TRBV2 and J is TRBJ2-1, with a weak D call TRBD2 (6 bases). Germline assignment: CDR1 SNHLY and CDR2 FYNNEI. V gave up 1 base and J gave up 3 bases, with 7 bases separating them. The CDR3 is 14 amino acids. The CDR3 spells CASSEGAGYNEQFF. The CDR3 DNA reads TGTGCCAGCAGTGAAGGAGCGGGCTACAATGAGCAGTTCTTC.

The rearrangement joins TRBV9 to TRBJ2-1; D is possibly TRBD2 (5 bases). V lost 8 bases, J lost 4 bases, and 7 bases lay in between. Looked up from germline, CDR1 is SGDLS and CDR2 is YYNGEE. This CDR3 is built from 11 residues. The CDR3 spells CASGGYNEQFF. The CDR3 DNA reads TGTGCCAGTGGCGGGTACAATGAGCAGTTCTTC.

This sequence joins TRBV5-1 and TRBJ2-5; 7 nucleotides agree with TRBD1. Matching the DNA end better, TRBJ2-7 makes the J call doubtful. Germline-derived CDR1 and CDR2 are SGHRS and YFSETQ. The CDR3 totals 14 residues. This CDR3 reads CASSQSGTVYEQYF. The CDR3 DNA follows: TGCGCCAGCAGCCAGTCCGGGACAGTCTACGAGCAGTACTTC.

The rearrangement joins TRBV2 to TRBJ1-2; possibly TRBD1 for D (5 bases). The CDR3 sequence is 14 residues long. Per the germline V gene, CDR1 is SNHLY and CDR2 is FYNNEI. The germline V and J ends were trimmed by 8 bases and 0 bases, with 13 bases remaining between them. The CDR3 DNA reads TGTGCCAGCCGATACAGGAGATCTAACTATGGCTACACCTTC. As protein: CASRYRRSNYGYTF.

This chain connects TRBV4-3 to TRBJ1-2, with 8 nucleotides matching TRBD1. V gave up 0 bases and J gave up 3 bases; unmatched junction bases: 9. Germline V lookup: CDR1 LGHNA, CDR2 YSLEER. The CDR3 runs 17 residues. The CDR3 region is CASSQEIQTGGHYGYTF. The CDR3 DNA reads TGCGCCAGCAGCCAAGAGATTCAAACAGGGGGGCACTATGGCTACACCTTC.

The genes are TRBV5-1 and TRBJ2-2; D is uncertain. The CDR3 is 14 residues long. The V gene lost 4 bases and the J gene lost 1 base, with 8 bases spanning the gap. Germline CDR1 reads SGHRS; CDR2 reads YFSETQ. CDR3 coding DNA: TGCGCCAGCAGCGTGACTGGGAACACCGGGGAGCTGTTTTTT. It translates to CASSVTGNTGELFF.

This sequence joins TRBV5-8 and TRBJ2-5; 13 bases line up with TRBD2. CDR3 length: 16 residues. Unmatched junction bases numbered 5, after V lost 4 bases and J lost 2 bases. Germline CDR1 and CDR2: SGHTS and YDEGEE. CDR3 amino acids: CASSGGLAGPQETQYF. The CDR3 DNA reads TGTGCCAGCAGCGGGGGACTAGCGGGGCCACAAGAGACCCAGTACTTC.

V and J are TRBV6-1 and TRBJ2-1, with a weak D call TRBD1 (5 bases). Trimming took off 0 bases at V and 3 bases at J, with 15 bases between the two ends. Germline V gene sequence: CDR1 MNHNS, CDR2 SASEGT. The CDR3 covers 17 residues. The CDR3 spells CASSEALPTTVYNEQFF. CDR3 nucleotides: TGTGCCAGCAGTGAAGCCCTCCCTACGACAGTCTACAATGAGCAGTTCTTC.

The rearrangement joins TRBV7-3 to TRBJ2-3; D remains ambiguous. This CDR3 contains 15 residues. Germline V lookup: CDR1 SGHTA, CDR2 FQGTGA. The V and J ends lost 1 base and 2 bases respectively, with 10 bases between them. The CDR3 region is CASSLSVLFTDTQYF. CDR3 DNA sequence: TGTGCCAGCAGCTTAAGCGTCTTATTCACAGATACGCAGTATTTT.

The gene calls are TRBV5-1 and TRBJ2-7; 8 bases align to TRBD1. Germline loops: CDR1 SGHRS, CDR2 YFSETQ. This CDR3 has 14 amino acids. The V segment lost 0 bases and the J segment 5 bases; nucleotides outside the gene matches: 4. CDR3 in DNA: TGCGCCAGCAGCTTGGACAGGGGGAGGAACGAGCAGTACTTC. Translation: CASSLDRGRNEQYF.

The chain uses TRBV5-6 and TRBJ1-2; 12 bases line up with TRBD1. Germline-derived CDR1 and CDR2 are SGHDT and YYEEEE. The CDR3 totals 15 residues. J lost 13 bases, V lost 1 base, and 11 bases had no gene match. The CDR3 bases are TGTGCCAGCAGCTTGCAGGGGACAGGGGGCGAAACACGCACCTTC. Protein product: CASSLQGTGGETRTF.

The chain employs TRBV5-4 and TRBJ2-7; 9 bases map to TRBD1. This CDR3 is 14 amino acids long. J was trimmed by 4 bases and V by 4 bases; bases with no gene match: 6. CDR1 SGHNT and CDR2 YYREEE come from the germline V gene (reference sequence). CDR3 DNA: TGTGCCAGCAGCGGGACAGGGAGCTTGTACGAGCAGTACTTC. This codes for CASSGTGSLYEQYF. Filled out from reference TRBV5-4 and TRBJ2-7, the complete variable domain reads ETGVTQSPTHLIKTRGQQVTLRCSSQSGHNTVSWYQQALGQGPQFIFQYYREEENGRGNFPPRFSGLQFPNYSSELNVNALELDDSALYLCASSGTGSLYEQYFGPGTRLTVT.

The chain has TRBV25-1 and TRBJ1-2; D possibly corresponds to TRBD1 (6 bases). Trimming cost V 3 bases and J 0 bases, with 11 bases left between them. Germline V gene sequence: CDR1 MGHDK, CDR2 SYGVNS. The CDR3 runs to 15 residues. CDR3 nucleotide sequence: TGTGCCAGCAGTGAGTCTGACAGGCCTAACTATGGCTACACCTTC. The encoded protein is CASSESDRPNYGYTF.

The V call is TRBV9, the J call TRBJ2-3, with a possible D match to TRBD2 (6 bases). V was clipped by 3 bases and J by 4 bases, with 9 bases between them. The CDR3 contains 13 residues. The germline V gene encodes CDR1 SGDLS and CDR2 YYNGEE. The CDR3 loop is CASSAGSPDTQYF. CDR3 DNA sequence: TGTGCCAGCAGCGCCGGGAGTCCAGATACGCAGTATTTT.

This rearrangement joins TRBV6-5 to TRBJ1-2, with D possibly being TRBD1 (6 bases). The CDR3 loop spans 14 amino acids. Germline V lookup: CDR1 MNHEY, CDR2 SVGAGI. V was trimmed by 6 bases and J by 4 bases, leaving 15 bases between them. The CDR3 nucleotides are TGTGCCAGCAGCTTCGACAGGACTGTCTATGGCTACACCTTC. Its translation is CASSFDRTVYGYTF.

This clone was picked up one time. This chain links TRBV6-4 with TRBJ1-1; TRBD1 matches 7 bases. This CDR3 is built from 12 residues. Germline CDR1 is MRHNA and CDR2 is SNTAGT. V was clipped by 8 bases and J by 2 bases; unmatched bases: 2. The CDR3 reads CASRDRNTEAFF. DNA for the CDR3: TGTGCCAGCCGGGACAGAAACACTGAAGCTTTCTTT.